The 17 T cell receptor beta chains listed next were all sequenced from one sample in a study of OX40 agonist ivuxolimab in advanced cancers. Profiling relied on immunoSEQ multiplex PCR, and the TCRdb table lists in-frame clones only, not all of them. The data contain 6,500 to 9,000 clones, over 75% of them singletons. Material: CD4+ or CD8+ T cells sorted from blood, obtained in a trial of the OX40 agonist ivuxolimab. Receptor source: an adult with an advanced solid tumor such as melanoma, head and neck, liver or kidney cancer.

This chain uses TRBV7-2 with TRBJ2-7; D remains unclear. The germline V gene has CDR1 SGHTA and CDR2 FQGNSA. Trimming pared 5 bases from V and 3 bases from J, leaving 8 bases between. The CDR3 loop spans 12 amino acids. In DNA form, the CDR3 reads TGTGCCAGCAGCCCGGGTGGCTACGAGCAGTACTTC. It translates to CASSPGGYEQYF.

The chain carries TRBV28 and TRBJ2-3; D is perhaps TRBD2 (7 bases). V lost 8 bases, J lost 0 bases, and 21 bases lay in between. CDR1 MDHEN and CDR2 SYDVKM come from the germline V gene. This CDR3 comprises 17 residues. The CDR3 sequence is CASGEGQEEVSTDTQYF. The CDR3 DNA reads as TGTGCCAGCGGGGAGGGACAAGAGGAAGTTAGCACAGATACGCAGTATTTT. Together with reference TRBV28 and TRBJ2-3, the CDR3 gives the full variable domain: DVKVTQSSRYLVKRTGEKVFLECVQDMDHENMFWYRQDPGLGLRLIYFSYDVKMKEKGDIPEGYSVSREKKERFSLILESASTNQTSMYLCASGEGQEEVSTDTQYFGPGTRLTVL.

The J gene is TRBJ2-7, the V gene TRBV2; D gene unclear. The V end lost 5 bases, the J end lost 0 bases, and 8 bases lay between the germline ends. Per germline, CDR1 SNHLY and CDR2 FYNNEI. There are 13 residues in the CDR3. The CDR3 loop reads CASSIMGSYEQYF. The CDR3 DNA is TGTGCCAGCAGTATTATGGGCTCCTACGAGCAGTACTTC.

The rearrangement joins TRBV28 to TRBJ2-1; no definite D call. CDR1 is MDHEN and CDR2 is SYDVKM in the germline V gene. CDR3 size: 13 residues. V was cut by 3 bases and J by 2 bases, with 5 bases left in between. CDR3 nucleotide sequence: TGTGCCAGCAGTTTTCCGACCTACAATGAGCAGTTCTTC. Its protein is CASSFPTYNEQFF.

The V call is TRBV9, the J call TRBJ1-1, with D tentatively TRBD1 (6 bases). Trimming shortened V by 0 bases and J by 5 bases, and 14 bases separated the two germline ends. The germline V gene encodes CDR1 SGDLS and CDR2 YYNGEE. This CDR3 is 15 amino acids long. CDR3 bases: TGTGCCAGCAGCGTAGTGGGGGGCGAGGGGACTGAAGCTTTCTTT. It encodes CASSVVGGEGTEAFF. The whole variable domain, remainder taken from reference TRBV9 and TRBJ1-1, is DSGVTQTPKHLITATGQRVTLRCSPRSGDLSVYWYQQSLDQGLQFLIQYYNGEERAKGNILERFSAQQFPDLHSELNLSSLELGDSALYFCASSVVGGEGTEAFFGQGTRLTVV.

The chain employs TRBV19 and TRBJ2-1; the D call may be TRBD1 or TRBD2 (5 bases each). The CDR3 is 15 residues long. Trimming pared 6 bases from V and 1 base from J, leaving 13 bases between. From germline, CDR1 is LNHDA and CDR2 SQIVND (reference sequence). CDR3 nucleotides: TGTGCCAGTAGCCATCGGGACCCTTCCTACAATGAGCAGTTCTTC. Translating gives CASSHRDPSYNEQFF.

This sequence joins TRBV19 and TRBJ2-7; 8 nucleotides align to TRBD2. The J segment lost 2 bases and the V segment lost 5 bases, leaving 8 bases of the junction unmatched. Germline V lookup: CDR1 LNHDA, CDR2 SQIVND (reference sequence). CDR3 length equals 15 residues. The CDR3 DNA reads TGTGCCAGTAGTCCGGGACTAGTCGGCCCCTACGAGCAGTACTTC. Translation: CASSPGLVGPYEQYF.

The chain recombines TRBV6-1 with TRBJ1-6; D is ambiguous. The germline gives CDR1 MNHNS, CDR2 SASEGT. The CDR3 is made up of 13 amino acids. Trimming left V 3 bases short and J 5 bases short, with 5 bases between. The CDR3 coding sequence is TGTGCCAGCAGTGATTCGGATAATTCACCCCTCCACTTT. The encoded protein is CASSDSDNSPLHF.

This chain uses TRBV5-6 with TRBJ2-3; TRBD2 might be the D (6 bases). The germline V gene encodes CDR1 SGHDT and CDR2 YYEEEE. V was shortened by 3 bases and J by 1 base, with 12 bases between the two germline ends. The CDR3 runs to 15 residues. The CDR3 is CASSSRIAGTDTQYF. The DNA of the CDR3 is TGTGCCAGCAGCTCTCGGATAGCGGGCACAGATACGCAGTATTTT.

This chain links TRBV6-1 with TRBJ2-7, with 8 bases lining up with TRBD1. The CDR3 runs 14 residues. The trim removed 5 bases at V and 1 base at J, leaving 4 bases unmatched. The germline CDR1 and CDR2 sequences are MNHNS and SASEGT. DNA for the CDR3: TGTGCCAGCAGTCTGACAGGGGATTCCTACGAGCAGTACTTC. Translation gives CASSLTGDSYEQYF.

The V gene is TRBV19, the J gene TRBJ2-1; maybe TRBD2 (7 bases). This CDR3 is built from 14 residues. Germline CDR1 is LNHDA and CDR2 is SQIVND (reference sequence). V gave up 7 bases and J gave up 8 bases, with 18 bases separating them. The CDR3: CASMGAGDGDEQFF. CDR3 in DNA: TGTGCCAGTATGGGGGCGGGAGATGGCGATGAGCAGTTCTTC.

The table lists this clone with a few counts. V is TRBV9 and J is TRBJ2-1; TRBD1 might be the D (6 bases). The length of the CDR3 is 11 residues. Germline V gene data show CDR1 as SGDLS and CDR2 as YYNGEE. The V end was cut by 2 bases, the J end by 9 bases, with 6 bases between. The CDR3, as DNA: TGTGCCAGCAGCGTGACAGGTGAGCAGTTCTTC. It yields the protein CASSVTGEQFF.

This clone came up once. The chain couples TRBV7-9 to TRBJ2-7; D gene ambiguous. Trimming left V 7 bases short and J 0 bases short, with 10 bases between. The CDR3 has 13 amino acids. CDR1 is SEHNR and CDR2 is FQNEAQ in the germline V gene (reference sequence). CDR3 DNA: TGTGCCAGCAAAAGTCAAAACTCCTACGAGCAGTACTTC. Protein sequence: CASKSQNSYEQYF.

V usage is TRBV28 and J usage is TRBJ2-5; TRBD2 might be the D (5 bases). V gave up 6 bases and J gave up 0 bases, with 8 bases separating them. Germline CDR1 and CDR2: MDHEN and SYDVKM. This CDR3 is 13 amino acids long. CDR3 amino acids: CASRRGYQETQYF. The CDR3 DNA reads as TGTGCCAGCAGACGAGGGTACCAAGAGACCCAGTACTTC. Based on the CDR3 plus reference TRBV28 and TRBJ2-5, the full variable domain is DVKVTQSSRYLVKRTGEKVFLECVQDMDHENMFWYRQDPGLGLRLIYFSYDVKMKEKGDIPEGYSVSREKKERFSLILESASTNQTSMYLCASRRGYQETQYFGPGTRLLVL.

V usage is TRBV7-9 and J usage is TRBJ2-5, with 11 bases matching TRBD2. The CDR3 totals 16 residues. The germline CDR1 and CDR2 sequences are SEHNR and FQNEAQ (reference sequence). V trimming: 4 bases; J trimming: 4 bases; junction bases outside the gene matches: 8. Written as DNA, the CDR3 is TGTGCCAGCAGCTCTTCTAGCGGGAGGACGATAGAGACCCAGTACTTC. Translated, it gives CASSSSSGRTIETQYF.

This clone was seen once. The chain links TRBV28 to TRBJ2-7, with 9 bases aligning to TRBD2. There are 14 residues in the CDR3. With V trimmed by 5 bases and J by 6 bases, 8 bases remained unmatched. The germline V gene has CDR1 MDHEN and CDR2 SYDVKM. The CDR3 DNA sequence: TGTGCCAGCAGTCCCTTTCTTAGCGGGGGCGAGCAGTACTTC. It specifies CASSPFLSGGEQYF.

This clone was observed once. The chain combines TRBV6-1 with TRBJ2-1; D uncertain. The CDR3 spans 11 residues. Germline-derived CDR1 and CDR2 are MNHNS and SASEGT. The ends were cut back, 6 bases at V and 6 bases at J, with 6 bases in the middle. CDR3 amino acids: CASRFGNEQFF. CDR3 nucleotide sequence: TGTGCCAGCAGGTTTGGCAATGAGCAGTTCTTC.